The 32 T cell receptor beta chains in this list originate from one sample, sequenced in a study of cytomegalovirus exposure and HLA in healthy donors. PCR employed 60 Vbeta and 13 Jbeta primers. Method: immunoSEQ multiplex PCR; TCRdb's copy keeps in-frame clones and lacks some. The sample contains 150,000 to 200,000 clones, 82% of which appear only once. The sequenced sample was PBMCs. The receptors were gathered from a girl aged 5-17 years in good health and CMV-seropositive.

Here the CDR3 DNA reads TGCGCCAGCTCAAGGACACGTCAAGAGACCCAGTACTTC. Encoded protein: CASSRTRQETQYF. The chain recombines TRBV5-1 with TRBJ2-5; perhaps TRBD1 as D (5 bases). Germline lookup yields CDR1 SGHRS and CDR2 YFSETQ. Between the trimmed V and J ends, which lost 7 bases and 2 bases, there was a span of 12 bases. The CDR3 totals 13 residues.

This clone was seen a single time. The rearrangement links TRBV7-2 to TRBJ2-3; D is unresolved. Germline loops: CDR1 SGHTA, CDR2 FQGNSA. The V end was cut by 5 bases, the J end by 0 bases, with 3 bases between. This CDR3 is 12 amino acids long. Written as DNA, the CDR3 is TGTGCCAGCAGCACTAGCACAGATACGCAGTATTTT. This gives the protein CASSTSTDTQYF.

The gene calls are TRBV11-2 and TRBJ2-1; TRBD2 matches at 8 bases. Looked up from germline, CDR1 is SGHAT and CDR2 is FQNNGV. The CDR3 length is 14 residues. V gave up 4 bases and J gave up 5 bases; unmatched junction bases: 4. For the CDR3, the DNA is TGTGCCAGCAGCTCAACTAGCGGCGACAATGAGCAGTTCTTC. Translation gives CASSSTSGDNEQFF.

The table lists this clone with a count of one. This chain uses TRBV11-2 with TRBJ2-3; tentatively, D is TRBD2 (6 bases). Looked up from germline, CDR1 is SGHAT and CDR2 is FQNNGV. Deletions cut 3 bases from V and 6 bases from J, with 19 bases between. The CDR3 length is 16 residues. CDR3 sequence reads: CASSLVGGVPSDTQYF. The CDR3 DNA reads as TGTGCCAGCAGCTTGGTCGGGGGAGTTCCGTCCGATACGCAGTATTTT.

The V gene is TRBV10-1, the J gene TRBJ2-5, with D perhaps matching TRBD2 (6 bases). From germline, CDR1 is WNHNN and CDR2 SYGVQD (reference sequence). The CDR3 length is 15 residues. V was clipped by 1 base and J by 4 bases, with 13 bases between them. CDR3 DNA: TGCGCCAGCAGTGAGTGGCCAGGAGGGCGAGAGACCCAGTACTTC. This sequence encodes CASSEWPGGRETQYF.

CDR3 nucleotide sequence: TGTGCCAGCTCACCCCCTCTCAGGACGGGACACGGCAATGAGCAGTTCTTC. Encoded protein: CASSPPLRTGHGNEQFF. The chain recombines TRBV18 with TRBJ2-1, with TRBD1 as a possible D gene (6 bases). Germline-derived CDR1 and CDR2 are KGHSH and LQKENI. Trimming removed 3 bases at V and 6 bases at J, with 21 bases between. CDR3 length: 17 amino acids.

This chain joins TRBV11-2 and TRBJ2-3; D gene ambiguous. Germline CDR1 reads SGHAT; CDR2 reads FQNNGV. The CDR3 covers 16 residues. V lost 4 bases and J 3 bases, leaving 17 bases between the germline ends. The CDR3 coding sequence is TGTGCCAGCAGCTCTCCTTTGATGGAGCTGACAGATACGCAGTATTTT. As protein: CASSSPLMELTDTQYF.

The chain carries TRBV27 and TRBJ1-1, with TRBD1 as a possible D gene (5 bases). This CDR3 region has 15 residues. Germline V gene lookup returns CDR1 MNHEY and CDR2 SMNVEV (reference sequence). Trimming took off 4 bases at V and 4 bases at J, with 16 bases between the two ends. The CDR3 nucleotides are TGTGCCAGCAGTTCGGTGGGGGGATGGGGCACTGAAGCTTTCTTT. As protein: CASSSVGGWGTEAFF.

J is TRBJ1-3 and V is TRBV9; D is perhaps TRBD1 (6 bases). The CDR3 spans 14 residues. Trimming left V 4 bases short and J 0 bases short, with 8 bases between. Germline V lookup: CDR1 SGDLS, CDR2 YYNGEE. The CDR3 reads CASSQDSSGNTIYF. CDR3 in DNA: TGTGCCAGCAGCCAGGACAGCTCTGGAAACACCATATATTTT.

The chain carries TRBV27 and TRBJ2-7; the D is unclear. This CDR3 spans 11 amino acids. V was trimmed by 3 bases and J by 9 bases, leaving 9 bases between them. From germline, CDR1 is MNHEY and CDR2 SMNVEV (reference sequence). The DNA for the CDR3 is TGTGCCAGCAGTTTTGATAGTCTGCAGTACTTC. Protein sequence: CASSFDSLQYF.

The chain recombines TRBV15 with TRBJ1-1; D remains ambiguous. This CDR3 contains 13 residues. The germline V gene has CDR1 LNHNV and CDR2 YYDKDF (reference sequence). Trimming shortened V by 3 bases and J by 2 bases, and 7 bases separated the two germline ends. CDR3 loop: CATSRDYNTEAFF. The CDR3 DNA reads as TGTGCCACCAGCAGGGACTATAACACTGAAGCTTTCTTT.

The chain combines TRBV4-2 with TRBJ2-2, with D perhaps matching TRBD2 (6 bases). Deletions cut 0 bases from V and 4 bases from J, with 9 bases between. Germline values: CDR1 LGHNA, CDR2 YNFKEQ. The CDR3 has 15 amino acids. CDR3 bases: TGTGCCAGCAGCCAAGAAGGGCGGGGCACCGGGGAGCTGTTTTTT. Protein sequence: CASSQEGRGTGELFF.

This sequence joins TRBV30 and TRBJ2-1; D is possibly TRBD2 (7 bases). This CDR3 has 15 residues. The germline gives CDR1 GTSNPN, CDR2 SVGIG (reference sequence). Trimming removed 0 bases at V and 6 bases at J, with 15 bases between. The CDR3 bases are TGTGCCTGGAGTGTACGTGGGGGGGCCGTCAATGAGCAGTTCTTC. Translation: CAWSVRGGAVNEQFF.

This chain links TRBV27 with TRBJ2-3; TRBD2 aligns across 11 bases. V shed 6 bases and J 2 bases; nucleotides not matched to a gene: 7. The V gene's germline CDR1 is MNHEY and CDR2 SMNVEV (reference sequence). The CDR3 sequence is 16 residues long. CDR3 loop: CASRGIAGGLTDTQYF. The CDR3 DNA reads as TGTGCCAGCAGGGGGATAGCGGGAGGGCTCACAGATACGCAGTATTTT.

The V and J genes are TRBV15 and TRBJ2-5; 10 nucleotides agree with TRBD2. Germline V gene lookup returns CDR1 LNHNV and CDR2 YYDKDF (reference sequence). The V and J ends lost 6 bases and 5 bases, in that order; junction bases with no gene match: 12. The CDR3 is 16 residues long. This chain's CDR3 is CATSPGDLAGVETQYF. CDR3 in DNA: TGTGCCACCAGTCCGGGGGATCTAGCGGGAGTGGAGACCCAGTACTTC. The full variable domain, completed using reference TRBV15 and TRBJ2-5, is DAMVIQNPRYQVTQFGKPVTLSCSQTLNHNVMYWYQQKSSQAPKLLFHYYDKDFNNEADTPDNFQSRRPNTSFCFLDIRSPGLGDTAMYLCATSPGDLAGVETQYFGPGTRLLVL.

This chain links TRBV2 with TRBJ1-1; D gene uncertain. The V gene lost 7 bases and the J gene lost 1 base, with 10 bases spanning the gap. CDR3 length equals 13 residues. Germline CDR1 and CDR2: SNHLY and FYNNEI. CDR3 DNA sequence: TGTGCCAGCACCAGCTCGGGGAACACTGAAGCTTTCTTT. This codes for CASTSSGNTEAFF.

This clone was seen just once. The V gene is TRBV28, the J gene TRBJ1-5; possible D gene TRBD1, 5 bases. This CDR3 region has 18 residues. The V and J ends lost 1 base and 0 bases respectively, with 16 bases between them. Germline V gene data show CDR1 as MDHEN and CDR2 as SYDVKM. CDR3 in amino acids: CASSLYSGGTYSNQPQHF. CDR3 coding DNA: TGTGCCAGCAGTTTATACAGCGGGGGGACCTATAGCAATCAGCCCCAGCATTTT.

The chain is built from TRBV18 and TRBJ2-7, with 8 positions matching TRBD1. V lost 6 bases and J lost 0; bases outside the gene matches: 4. This CDR3 has 14 residues. CDR1 is KGHSH, CDR2 LQKENI, per germline. The CDR3 protein is CASSRTGSSYEQYF. The CDR3 DNA reads as TGTGCCAGCTCCCGGACAGGGAGCTCCTACGAGCAGTACTTC.

This chain's CDR3 is CASSLARWGPEGETQYF. CDR3 nucleotides: TGTGCCAGCAGCTTAGCCCGATGGGGACCGGAGGGGGAGACCCAGTACTTC. The V and J genes are TRBV11-2 and TRBJ2-5; D is possibly TRBD2 (6 bases). Germline CDR1 is SGHAT and CDR2 is FQNNGV. The CDR3 sequence is 17 residues long. Trimming cost V 1 base and J 5 bases, with 20 bases left between them.

The chain joins TRBV7-2 to TRBJ1-3; no firm D call. Looked up from germline, CDR1 is SGHTA and CDR2 is FQGNSA. The CDR3 totals 13 residues. Between the trimmed V and J ends, which lost 5 bases and 0 bases, there was a span of 5 bases. In DNA form, the CDR3 reads TGTGCCAGCAGCCCCAACTCTGGAAACACCATATATTTT. It encodes CASSPNSGNTIYF. The entire variable domain, with the rest obtained from reference TRBV7-2 and TRBJ1-3, is as follows: GAGVSQSPSNKVTEKGKDVELRCDPISGHTALYWYRQSLGQGLEFLIYFQGNSAPDKSGLPSDRFSAERTGGSVSTLTIQRTQQEDSAVYLCASSPNSGNTIYFGEGSWLTVV.

Worth noting for this clone: Other DNA variants within this sample encode the same CDR3. The chain employs TRBV2 and TRBJ2-3, with 12 bases identical to TRBD2. V was pared by 0 bases and J by 2 bases, with 21 bases of the junction left unmatched. Looked up from germline, CDR1 is SNHLY and CDR2 is FYNNEI. The CDR3 is 23 amino acids. In nucleotides, the CDR3 is TGTGCCAGCAGTGAAGCGAGGGCAGGGGTCAACTATAGACTAGCGGGAGACACAGATACGCAGTATTTT. Protein sequence: CASSEARAGVNYRLAGDTDTQYF. The whole variable domain, remainder taken from reference TRBV2 and TRBJ2-3, is EPEVTQTPSHQVTQMGQEVILRCVPISNHLYFYWYRQILGQKVEFLVSFYNNEISEKSEIFDDQFSVERPDGSNFTLKIRSTKLEDSAMYFCASSEARAGVNYRLAGDTDTQYFGPGTRLTVL.

The chain is built from TRBV28 and TRBJ1-2; D gene ambiguous. Germline-derived CDR1 and CDR2 are MDHEN and SYDVKM. There are 15 residues in the CDR3. V was trimmed by 6 bases and J by 2 bases, leaving 16 bases between them. CDR3 sequence: CASRSTREGNYGYTF. The DNA of the CDR3 is TGTGCCAGCAGATCAACCCGTGAGGGAAACTATGGCTACACCTTC.

V gene TRBV7-9 combines with J gene TRBJ1-2; 9 bases map to TRBD1. The CDR3 consists of 17 residues. Germline V gene sequence: CDR1 SEHNR, CDR2 FQNEAQ (reference sequence). The trim removed 0 bases at V and 8 bases at J, leaving 13 bases unmatched. The CDR3 nucleotides read TGTGCCAGCAGCTTAGCGATGCGACAGGGGGACCTACGGGGCTACACCTTC. It encodes CASSLAMRQGDLRGYTF.

V and J are TRBV5-4 and TRBJ1-3; D is possibly TRBD1 (6 bases). V shed 4 bases and J shed 0 bases, with 11 bases lying between them. Germline V CDR1 and CDR2: SGHNT, YYREEE (reference sequence). The CDR3 is made up of 15 amino acids. The CDR3 nucleotides read TGTGCCAGCAGCCTAGGGGGGGACTCTGGAAACACCATATATTTT. This translates into CASSLGGDSGNTIYF.

The V gene is TRBV6-5, the J gene TRBJ1-2, with D unclear. Germline loops: CDR1 MNHEY, CDR2 SVGAGI. The CDR3 is made up of 14 amino acids. V dropped 6 bases and J dropped 3 bases, with 14 bases sitting between them. The CDR3 DNA reads as TGTGCCAGCAGCGAAGTTCCACTCGACTATGGCTACACCTTC. This gives the protein CASSEVPLDYGYTF.

This clone was seen a single time. The V call is TRBV30, the J call TRBJ1-1; D ambiguous. V lost 1 base and J 10 bases, leaving 16 bases between the germline ends. Germline V lookup: CDR1 GTSNPN, CDR2 SVGIG (reference sequence). The CDR3 has 13 residues. The CDR3 coding sequence is TGTGCCTGGAGTGACGAGACGAGTCGGAGAGCTTTCTTT. Its translation: CAWSDETSRRAFF. Full variable domain (missing parts from reference TRBV30 and TRBJ1-1): SQTIHQWPATLVQPVGSPLSLECTVEGTSNPNLYWYRQAAGRGLQLLFYSVGIGQISSEVPQNLSASRPQDRQFILSSKKLLLSDSGFYLCAWSDETSRRAFFGQGTRLTVV.

The genes are TRBV28 and TRBJ1-5, with D possibly matching TRBD1 (5 bases). Germline values: CDR1 MDHEN, CDR2 SYDVKM. V dropped 5 bases and J dropped 2 bases, with 10 bases sitting between them. The CDR3 runs 14 residues. CDR3 nucleotide sequence: TGTGCCAGCAGTCTGGGCAGGGGCAATCAGCCCCAGCATTTT. It specifies CASSLGRGNQPQHF.

The genes are TRBV5-4 and TRBJ2-1, with TRBD2 matching over 8 bases. The CDR3 extends over 14 amino acids. V dropped 4 bases and J dropped 7; count of bases not matched to a gene: 7. Germline lookup yields CDR1 SGHNT and CDR2 YYREEE (reference sequence). CDR3 in DNA: TGTGCCAGCAGCCTCGGACTAGCATTGAATGAGCAGTTCTTC. It encodes CASSLGLALNEQFF.

The chain has TRBV5-1 and TRBJ1-1; possible D gene TRBD1, 5 bases. The CDR3 extends over 17 amino acids. Germline V CDR1 and CDR2: SGHRS, YFSETQ. Deletions cut 0 bases from V and 6 bases from J, with 21 bases between. Here the CDR3 reads CASSLAGDAGPRPEAFF. In DNA form, the CDR3 reads TGCGCCAGCAGCTTGGCGGGGGACGCAGGTCCCCGTCCTGAAGCTTTCTTT.

This clone has more than one count but fewer than ten. The chain joins TRBV9 to TRBJ1-4; TRBD1 might be the D (6 bases). The germline CDR1 and CDR2 sequences are SGDLS and YYNGEE. This CDR3 region has 15 residues. V dropped 4 bases and J dropped 6 bases, with 16 bases sitting between them. This CDR3 reads CASSPNEDRYEKLFF. CDR3 DNA: TGTGCCAGCAGCCCCAACGAGGACAGATATGAAAAACTGTTTTTT.

This chain joins TRBV4-1 and TRBJ1-1, with D hard to call. The CDR3 has 15 amino acids. The germline V gene has CDR1 MGHRA and CDR2 YSYEKL. V dropped 5 bases and J dropped 1 base, with 14 bases sitting between them. CDR3 sequence reads: CASSLTLTPNTEAFF. CDR3 DNA sequence: TGCGCCAGCAGCTTAACCCTGACACCGAACACTGAAGCTTTCTTT.

The CDR3 reads CAISDLVGVNTEAFF. Here the CDR3 DNA reads TGTGCCATCAGTGACCTCGTTGGAGTGAACACTGAAGCTTTCTTT. The rearrangement uses TRBV10-3 and TRBJ1-1; no clear D. This CDR3 has 15 amino acids. The ends were cut back, 3 bases at V and 0 bases at J, with 11 bases in the middle. Looked up from germline, CDR1 is ENHRY and CDR2 is SYGVKD.